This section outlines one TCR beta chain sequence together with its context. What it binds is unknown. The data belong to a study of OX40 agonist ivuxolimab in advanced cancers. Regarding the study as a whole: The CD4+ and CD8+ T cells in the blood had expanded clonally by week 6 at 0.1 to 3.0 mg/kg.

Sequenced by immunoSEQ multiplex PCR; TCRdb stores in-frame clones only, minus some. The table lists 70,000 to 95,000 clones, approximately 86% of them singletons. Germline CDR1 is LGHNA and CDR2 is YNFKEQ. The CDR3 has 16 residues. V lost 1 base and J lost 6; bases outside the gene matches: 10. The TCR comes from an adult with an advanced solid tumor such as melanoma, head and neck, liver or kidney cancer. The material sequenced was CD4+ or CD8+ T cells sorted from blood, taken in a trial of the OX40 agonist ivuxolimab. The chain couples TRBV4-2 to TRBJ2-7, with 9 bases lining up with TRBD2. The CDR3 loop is CASSQVISGRGREQYF. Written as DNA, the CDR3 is TGTGCCAGCAGCCAAGTCATTAGCGGGAGAGGACGCGAGCAGTACTTC.